This T cell receptor (beta chain) is drawn from a study of T cell responses to AZD1222 COVID-19 vaccine. Whole-study findings and limits: Donors were mostly white British, more females; clonal diversity possibly underestimated.

A remark on this clone: Its antigen is undetermined.

From germline, CDR1 is SGHTA and CDR2 FQGNSA. Trimming took off 1 base at V and 11 bases at J, with 14 bases between the two ends. This CDR3 has 13 amino acids. Libraries were prepared by immunoSEQ multiplex PCR; TCRdb keeps only in-frame clonotypes and omits some of them. The sample yields about 110,000 clones, about 89% seen once. V is TRBV7-2 and J is TRBJ1-1; D may be TRBD1 (5 bases). This sequence was found in an adult in good health. Sequenced material: peripheral blood, taken on day 0 of AZD1222 vaccination. The CDR3 here is CASSLGGTGMAFF. The CDR3 DNA follows: TGTGCCAGCAGCTTAGGAGGGACCGGGATGGCTTTCTTT.